The sequence of this T cell receptor (beta chain) was determined in a study of T cells in narcolepsy. The germline CDR1 and CDR2 sequences are WNHNN and SYGVQD (reference sequence). CDR3 length: 15 residues. After removal of 9 bases from V and 1 base from J, the junction contained 8 bases not matched to a gene. Here immunoSEQ multiplex PCR was the method, and the copy in TCRdb shows in-frame clones only, minus some. The data show around 18,000 clones, with around 77% seen just once and 14% held by the top ten. This clonotype was sampled from a human donor with narcolepsy. Sequencing was performed on CD45RA- memory CD8+ T cells from PBMCs. This chain links TRBV10-1 with TRBJ1-5; 8 nucleotides agree with TRBD1. The CDR3 spells CASTGTGMSNQPQHF. CDR3 bases: TGCGCCAGTACCGGGACAGGCATGAGCAATCAGCCCCAGCATTTT.